These T cell receptor beta chains were read from a single sample in a study of metastatic and nonmetastatic thyroid tumors. From the PCR reads, TCRdb re-called clones with MiXCR. This table has fewer than 40,000 clones, about 18% appearing once. Sequenced: blood. These receptors were collected from a male donor with papillary thyroid cancer or a benign thyroid nodule (not recorded which). Some clones in this sample may be carry-over from other donors' samples. The CDR3 runs from the conserved cysteine through the conserved F or W. Fields, in order: V gene, J gene, CDR3 protein.

V gene: TRBV18
J gene: TRBJ1-5
CDR3 protein: CASGTGGQGNQPQHF

V gene: TRBV4-1
J gene: TRBJ1-5
CDR3 protein: CASSPEPGAGQPQHF

V gene: TRBV29-1
J gene: TRBJ1-4
CDR3 protein: CSAGDEKLFF

V gene: TRBV20-1
J gene: TRBJ1-6
CDR3 protein: CSASMGTYSPLHF

V gene: TRBV6-2/TRBV6-3
J gene: TRBJ2-6
CDR3 protein: CASSHDTVANFLTF

V gene: TRBV10-1
J gene: TRBJ2-1
CDR3 protein: CASSVIEGSEQFF

V gene: TRBV24-1
J gene: TRBJ2-2
CDR3 protein: CATGFAGDPGELFF

V gene: TRBV4-1
J gene: TRBJ1-1
CDR3 protein: CASSHRQNTEAFF

V gene: TRBV24-1
J gene: TRBJ2-1
CDR3 protein: CATSDLQRKGFRYNEQFF

V gene: TRBV12-3/TRBV12-4
J gene: TRBJ1-3
CDR3 protein: CASSLAGSGNTIYF

V gene: TRBV7-2
J gene: TRBJ2-7
CDR3 protein: CASSFGGGVYEQYF

V gene: TRBV5-1
J gene: TRBJ2-1
CDR3 protein: CASSSGTGAFNEQFF

V gene: TRBV12-3/TRBV12-4
J gene: TRBJ1-5
CDR3 protein: CASSLSQTQPQHF

V gene: TRBV12-3/TRBV12-4
J gene: TRBJ2-7
CDR3 protein: CASNIGSFGEQYF

V gene: TRBV6-1
J gene: TRBJ2-3
CDR3 protein: CASSDGAGGPTDTQYF

V gene: TRBV3-1
J gene: TRBJ2-7
CDR3 protein: CASSSRASAWEQYF

V gene: TRBV7-2
J gene: TRBJ2-7
CDR3 protein: CASSLVAGGSEQYF

V gene: TRBV12-3/TRBV12-4
J gene: TRBJ2-1
CDR3 protein: CASSFSGGGDEGFF

V gene: TRBV6-4
J gene: TRBJ2-6
CDR3 protein: CASSEYRDSGANVLTF

V gene: TRBV7-2
J gene: TRBJ1-2
CDR3 protein: CASSPSRDTYGYTF

V gene: TRBV7-2
J gene: TRBJ2-3
CDR3 protein: CASSLCPAGGPLGTDTQYF

V gene: TRBV6-1
J gene: TRBJ1-1
CDR3 protein: CASKRRSIVIDTEAFF

V gene: TRBV20-1
J gene: TRBJ2-4
CDR3 protein: CSARPSGGIQYF

V gene: TRBV11-2
J gene: TRBJ2-3
CDR3 protein: CASSHLPKAGGTDTQYF

V gene: TRBV24-1
J gene: TRBJ2-3
CDR3 protein: CATAIMGKDTQYF

V gene: TRBV12-3/TRBV12-4
J gene: TRBJ1-1
CDR3 protein: CASSLTGGNTEAFF

V gene: TRBV7-6
J gene: TRBJ2-3
CDR3 protein: CASSLLPSGGHITDTQYF

V gene: TRBV3-1
J gene: TRBJ2-5
CDR3 protein: CASSQLGASSETQYF

V gene: TRBV7-2
J gene: TRBJ2-5
CDR3 protein: CASSTTGIQSQETQYF

V gene: TRBV6-1
J gene: TRBJ2-7
CDR3 protein: CASRETGGYEQYF

V gene: TRBV6-1
J gene: TRBJ2-2
CDR3 protein: CASNNIRDGGMRELFF

V gene: TRBV19
J gene: TRBJ1-3
CDR3 protein: CASRLALGNTIYF

V gene: TRBV12-3/TRBV12-4
J gene: TRBJ2-1
CDR3 protein: CASSLVRDAEQFF

V gene: TRBV6-1
J gene: TRBJ2-7
CDR3 protein: CASSNEAGGPYEQYF

V gene: TRBV20-1
J gene: TRBJ2-3
CDR3 protein: CSARDRLAITDTQYF

V gene: TRBV29-1
J gene: TRBJ1-1
CDR3 protein: CSVGGARENTEAFF

V gene: TRBV12-3/TRBV12-4
J gene: TRBJ2-7
CDR3 protein: CASSLTASGSGEQYF

V gene: TRBV7-6
J gene: TRBJ2-1
CDR3 protein: CASSLTGQPDEQFF

V gene: TRBV11-2
J gene: TRBJ1-5
CDR3 protein: CASSLDKTGSGNQPQHF

V gene: TRBV7-2
J gene: TRBJ2-7
CDR3 protein: CASSLAGLAGEYEQYF

V gene: TRBV6-1
J gene: TRBJ2-2
CDR3 protein: CASQPGTASSGELFF

V gene: TRBV20-1
J gene: TRBJ1-3
CDR3 protein: CSARPFSGGNTIYF

V gene: TRBV15
J gene: TRBJ1-2
CDR3 protein: CATSRNPDRGDGYTF

V gene: TRBV9
J gene: TRBJ2-1
CDR3 protein: CASSEGETLNNEQFF

V gene: TRBV6-1
J gene: TRBJ1-5
CDR3 protein: CASSEGGTQPQHF

V gene: TRBV27
J gene: TRBJ2-2
CDR3 protein: CASRREQANTGELFF

V gene: TRBV6-1
J gene: TRBJ1-5
CDR3 protein: CASSEFGWSNQPQHF

V gene: TRBV19
J gene: TRBJ2-6
CDR3 protein: CASWGHGASGANVLTF

V gene: TRBV15
J gene: TRBJ2-5
CDR3 protein: CATSRDVADRGETQYF

V gene: TRBV25-1
J gene: TRBJ2-3
CDR3 protein: CASSERGGTDTQYF

V gene: TRBV12-3/TRBV12-4
J gene: TRBJ2-7
CDR3 protein: CASSWTPQYEQYF

V gene: TRBV10-1
J gene: TRBJ2-7
CDR3 protein: CASSATGAYEQYF

V gene: TRBV6-1
J gene: TRBJ2-7
CDR3 protein: CASSRGDRAYEQYF

V gene: TRBV20-1
J gene: TRBJ1-2
CDR3 protein: CSARVSRTELWNYGYTF

V gene: TRBV20-1
J gene: TRBJ2-1
CDR3 protein: CSATYNNEQFF

V gene: TRBV2
J gene: TRBJ2-1
CDR3 protein: CASRGISFGEQFF

V gene: TRBV20-1
J gene: TRBJ2-7
CDR3 protein: CSARTGPRGDEQYF